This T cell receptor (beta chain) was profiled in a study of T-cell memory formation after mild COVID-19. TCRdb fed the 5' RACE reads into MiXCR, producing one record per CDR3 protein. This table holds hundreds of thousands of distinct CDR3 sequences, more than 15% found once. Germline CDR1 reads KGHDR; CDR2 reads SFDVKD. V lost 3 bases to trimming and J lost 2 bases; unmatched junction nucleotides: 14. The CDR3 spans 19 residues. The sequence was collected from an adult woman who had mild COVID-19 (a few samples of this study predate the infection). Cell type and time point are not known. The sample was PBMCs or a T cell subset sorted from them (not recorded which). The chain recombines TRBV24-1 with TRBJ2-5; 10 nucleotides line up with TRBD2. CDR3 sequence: CATSDPAGGPFLAQETQYF. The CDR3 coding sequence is TGTGCCACCAGTGATCCAGCGGGGGGGCCTTTTTTGGCACAAGAGACCCAGTACTTC.